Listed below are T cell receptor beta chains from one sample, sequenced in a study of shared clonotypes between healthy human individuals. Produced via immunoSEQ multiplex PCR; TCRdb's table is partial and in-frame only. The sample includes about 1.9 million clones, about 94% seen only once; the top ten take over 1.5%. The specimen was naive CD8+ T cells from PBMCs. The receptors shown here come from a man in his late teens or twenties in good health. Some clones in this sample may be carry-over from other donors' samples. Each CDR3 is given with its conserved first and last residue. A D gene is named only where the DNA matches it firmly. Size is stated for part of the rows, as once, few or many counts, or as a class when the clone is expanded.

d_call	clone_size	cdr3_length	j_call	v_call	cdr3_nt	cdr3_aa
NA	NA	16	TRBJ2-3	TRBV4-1	TGCGCCAGCAGCCTAGAATTTGCGGCTAGCACAGATACGCAGTATTTT	CASSLEFAASTDTQYF
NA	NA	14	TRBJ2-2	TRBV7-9	TGTGCCAGCAGCTTAACTCTAGGGGTCGGGGAGCTGTTTTTT	CASSLTLGVGELFF
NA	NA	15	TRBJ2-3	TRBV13	TGTGCCAGCAGCTTAGGGGGGCCGGCCACAGATACGCAGTATTTT	CASSLGGPATDTQYF
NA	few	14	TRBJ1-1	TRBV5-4	TGTGCCAGCAGCTCACAAGGGGGGAACACTGAAGCTTTCTTT	CASSSQGGNTEAFF
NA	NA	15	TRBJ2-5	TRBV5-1	TGCGCCAGCAGCCTCGGATTTGTGGGCGGGGAGACCCAGTACTTC	CASSLGFVGGETQYF
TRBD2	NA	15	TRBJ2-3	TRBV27	TGTGCCAGCAGTTCTAGCGGGGGGCGAGCAGATACGCAGTATTTT	CASSSSGGRADTQYF
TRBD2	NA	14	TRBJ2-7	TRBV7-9	TGTGCCAGCAGCTATCCAGGGACTACCTACGAGCAGTACTTC	CASSYPGTTYEQYF
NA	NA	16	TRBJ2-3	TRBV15	TGTGCCACCAGCAGAGATCCCCAGGGGAACACAGATACGCAGTATTTT	CATSRDPQGNTDTQYF
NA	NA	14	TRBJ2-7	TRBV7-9	TGTGCCAGCAGCTTAGTCAGCGGCTCCTACGAGCAGTACTTC	CASSLVSGSYEQYF
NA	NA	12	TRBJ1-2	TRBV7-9	TGTGCCAGCAGCTTATGGAAGGATGGCTACACCTTC	CASSLWKDGYTF
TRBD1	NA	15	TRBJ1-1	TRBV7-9	TGTGCCAGCAGCATTTCACAGGGGGCGGACACTGAAGCTTTCTTT	CASSISQGADTEAFF
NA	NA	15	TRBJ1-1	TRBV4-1	TGCGCCAGCAGCCACAACGCGGGGGTGGCCACTGAAGCTTTCTTT	CASSHNAGVATEAFF
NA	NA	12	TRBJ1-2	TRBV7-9	TGTGCCAGCAGCTTTGGGGATTTTGGCTACACCTTC	CASSFGDFGYTF
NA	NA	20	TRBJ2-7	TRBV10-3	TGTGCCATCAGCATCACGGTGCACGGACCCGGCAGGGAGAAGGGGCACGAGCAGTACTTC	CAISITVHGPGREKGHEQYF
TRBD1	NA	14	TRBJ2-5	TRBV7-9	TGTGCCAGCAGCTTAGTGGTAGGGGGCGAGACCCAGTACTTC	CASSLVVGGETQYF
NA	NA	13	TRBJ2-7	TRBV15	TGTGCCACCGCGGGGTATGCGGGCTACGAGCAGTACTTC	CATAGYAGYEQYF
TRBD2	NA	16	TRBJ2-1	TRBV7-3	TGTGCCAGCAGCTTATTGACGGGAGGGTCCTACAATGAGCAGTTCTTC	CASSLLTGGSYNEQFF
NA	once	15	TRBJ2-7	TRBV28	TGTGCCGGCAGTTTCGTGACAGGAGGGTCCTACGAGCAGTACTTC	CAGSFVTGGSYEQYF
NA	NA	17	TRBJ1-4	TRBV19	TGTGCCAGTAGTCCTCCCCCAGACAAGGGGCCGTCTGGAAAACTGTTTTTT	CASSPPPDKGPSGKLFF
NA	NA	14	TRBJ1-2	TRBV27	TGTGCCAGCACATCTATGGTGACTAACTATGGCTACACCTTC	CASTSMVTNYGYTF
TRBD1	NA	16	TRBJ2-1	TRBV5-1	TGCGCCAGCAGCTTGGGTCGGACAGGGAAAGGAAATGAGCAGTTCTTC	CASSLGRTGKGNEQFF
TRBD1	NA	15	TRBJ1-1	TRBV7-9	TGTGCCAGCAGACCCACCGGGACAGGGGGTAACGAAGCTTTCTTT	CASRPTGTGGNEAFF
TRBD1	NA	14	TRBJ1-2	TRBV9	TGTGCCAGCAGCAATGGACAGGGTAACTATGGCTACACCTTC	CASSNGQGNYGYTF
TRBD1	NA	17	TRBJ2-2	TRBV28	TGTGCCAGCAGTTCTTACAGGGGGCGATTCAGGACCGGGGAGCTGTTTTTT	CASSSYRGRFRTGELFF
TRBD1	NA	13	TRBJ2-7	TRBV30	TGTGCCTGGCGGGGACAGGGGGTCTACGAGCAGTACTTC	CAWRGQGVYEQYF
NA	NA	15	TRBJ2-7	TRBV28	TGTGCCAGCAGATCCGAAGGCTTCAGCTCCTACGAGCAGTACTTC	CASRSEGFSSYEQYF
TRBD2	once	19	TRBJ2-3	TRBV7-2	TGTGCCAGCAGCCTCCCCCTACTAGCGGGGGGACCTAGCACAGATACGCAGTATTTT	CASSLPLLAGGPSTDTQYF
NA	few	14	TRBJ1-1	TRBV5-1	TGCGCCAGCAGCCCAACAGGAAAGAACACTGAAGCTTTCTTT	CASSPTGKNTEAFF
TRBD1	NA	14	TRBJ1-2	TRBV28	TGTGCCAGCAGTTTCTTGGGACAGGGGGACGGCTACACCTTC	CASSFLGQGDGYTF
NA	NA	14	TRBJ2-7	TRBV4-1	TGCGCCAGCAGCCAAGGAACGGGTTGGGACGAGCAGTACTTC	CASSQGTGWDEQYF
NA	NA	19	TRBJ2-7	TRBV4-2	TGTGCCAGCAGCCAAGATTCATTGGGACCGTTTATTGCTGAGTACGAGCAGTACTTC	CASSQDSLGPFIAEYEQYF